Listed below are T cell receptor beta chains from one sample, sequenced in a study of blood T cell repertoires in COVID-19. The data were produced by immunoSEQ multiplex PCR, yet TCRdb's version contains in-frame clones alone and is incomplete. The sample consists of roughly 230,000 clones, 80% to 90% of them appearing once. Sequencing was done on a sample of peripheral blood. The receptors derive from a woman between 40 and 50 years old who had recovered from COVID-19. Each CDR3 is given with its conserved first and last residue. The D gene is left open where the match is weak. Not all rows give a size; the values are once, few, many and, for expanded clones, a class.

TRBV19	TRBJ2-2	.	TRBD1	TGTGCCAGTAGCCGACAGGGGGTCACCGGGGAGCTGTTTTTT	CASSRQGVTGELFF
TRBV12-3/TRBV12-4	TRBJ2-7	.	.	TGTGCCAGCCGCGACTGGGGGCTCCACGAGCAGTACTTC	CASRDWGLHEQYF
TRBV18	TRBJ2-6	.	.	TGTGCCAGCTCACCAACTTCATCTGGGGCCAACGTCCTGACTTTC	CASSPTSSGANVLTF
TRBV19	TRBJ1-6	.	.	TGTGCCAGTAGTATCGGGATATTAGGATCACCCCTCCACTTT	CASSIGILGSPLHF
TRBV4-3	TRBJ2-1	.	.	TGCGCCAGCAGCCAAGATGGGATAGCGGCAAACTCCTACAATGAGCAGTTCTTC	CASSQDGIAANSYNEQFF
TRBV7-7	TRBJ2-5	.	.	TGTGCCAGCAGCCCAGGGACTCACCAAGAGACCCAGTACTTC	CASSPGTHQETQYF
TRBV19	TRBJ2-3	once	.	TGTGCCAGTAGTAGGTCGACAGGCACAGATACGCAGTATTTT	CASSRSTGTDTQYF
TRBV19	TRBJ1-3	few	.	TGTGCCAGTAGTATATCACAGGGCGCTTTCGGAAACACCATATATTTT	CASSISQGAFGNTIYF
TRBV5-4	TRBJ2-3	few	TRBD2	TGTGCCAGCAGCTTAGGCCTAGCGGGGCCCACAGATACGCAGTATTTT	CASSLGLAGPTDTQYF
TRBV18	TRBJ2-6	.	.	TGTGCCAGCTCACCTAATAATGTCGGGGCCAACGTCCTGACTTTC	CASSPNNVGANVLTF
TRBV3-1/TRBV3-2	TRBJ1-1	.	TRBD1	TGTGCCAGCAGCCAAGTACAGGGGACTGAAGCTTTCTTT	CASSQVQGTEAFF
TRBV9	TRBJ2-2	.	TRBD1	TGTGCCAGCAGCGTTCGTTCGGGACAGGGGGTCCCCGGGGAGCTGTTTTTT	CASSVRSGQGVPGELFF
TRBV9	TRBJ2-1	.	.	TGTGCCAGCAGCGCCGGGAGTGGTTCCTACAATGAGCAGTTCTTC	CASSAGSGSYNEQFF
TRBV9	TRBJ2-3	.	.	TGTGCCAGCAGCCCGACGCCGGGAGATACGCAGTATTTT	CASSPTPGDTQYF
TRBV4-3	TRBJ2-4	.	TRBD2	TGCGCCAGCAGCCAAGATCGGGCGGGAGTAGACATTCAGTACTTC	CASSQDRAGVDIQYF
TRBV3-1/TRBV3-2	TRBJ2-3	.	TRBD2	TGTGCCAGCAGCCAAGCCGGGGGGACTAGCACAGATACGCAGTATTTT	CASSQAGGTSTDTQYF
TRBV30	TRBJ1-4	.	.	TGTGCCTGGAGACACCCTGCAACTAATGAAAAACTGTTTTTT	CAWRHPATNEKLFF
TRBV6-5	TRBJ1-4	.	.	TGTGCCAGCATGCGGGGTGAAAAACTGTTTTTT	CASMRGEKLFF
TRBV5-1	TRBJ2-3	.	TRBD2	TGCGCCAGCAGCTTAAGCGCGGGGGGGCCAGATACGCAGTATTTT	CASSLSAGGPDTQYF
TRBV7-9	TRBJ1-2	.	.	TGTGCCAGCAGCTACGAGATGCGTGGCTACACCTTC	CASSYEMRGYTF
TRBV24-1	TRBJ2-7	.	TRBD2	TGTGCCACCAGTACGTCCGGGAGGGAGCAGTACTTC	CATSTSGREQYF
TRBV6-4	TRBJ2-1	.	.	TGTGCCAGCAGTGACTCCTCGGGGTCGGGTGATGAGCAGTTCTTC	CASSDSSGSGDEQFF
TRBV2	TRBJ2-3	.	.	TGTGCCAGCAGTTTGTCCCCTAGCTTCTCCGGAGATACGCAGTATTTT	CASSLSPSFSGDTQYF
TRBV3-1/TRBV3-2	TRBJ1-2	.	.	TGTGCCAGCAGCCAAGCTCCCCAGGGCTTCTATGGCTACACCTTC	CASSQAPQGFYGYTF